Below, 18 T cell receptor beta chains from the same sample are listed, as sequenced in a study of T-cell reconstitution after alpha-beta-depleted transplantation in children. Construction of the TCRbeta library involved unique molecular identifiers. TCRdb fed the PCR reads into MiXCR, producing one record per CDR3 protein. The table includes 300,000 or so distinct CDR3 sequences, approximately 23% detected once. The sample was PBMCs, mostly from graft donor cells, taken 180 days after TCRalphabeta/CD19-depleted stem cell transplant. Source of these receptors: a male patient younger than 18 who had a stem cell transplant for acute lymphoblastic leukemia, so the T cells may come from the graft donor.

The genes are TRBV21-1 and TRBJ1-1; TRBD1 was called by the table and not checked on the DNA. TRBV21-1 is a known pseudogene. The CDR3 spans 18 residues. The CDR3: CASRADRDIKCPGPEAFF. As DNA, the CDR3 is TGTGCCAGCCGCGCCGACCGGGACATAAAGTGCCCCGGCCCTGAAGCTTTCTTT.

The rearrangement links TRBV15 to TRBJ2-2; TRBD2 agrees at 9 bases. This CDR3 contains 17 residues. V shed 1 base and J 1 base; nucleotides not matched to a gene: 4. Germline lookup yields CDR1 LNHNV and CDR2 YYDKDF (reference sequence). The CDR3 loop reads CATSRARTSVNTGELFF. The CDR3 nucleotides are TGTGCCACCAGCAGAGCAAGGACTAGCGTGAACACCGGGGAGCTGTTTTTT.

This clonotype occurred many times. V and J are TRBV9 and TRBJ2-5; D call uncertain. V was pared by 4 bases and J by 4 bases, with 11 bases between. CDR1 is SGDLS and CDR2 is YYNGEE in the germline V gene. The CDR3 runs to 13 residues. CDR3 nucleotides: TGTGCCAGCAGCCTGACAAGTCGAGAGACCCAGTACTTC. Residues: CASSLTSRETQYF.

This clonotype was seen a handful of times. The chain's CDR3 is CSARGGRLYEQYF. CDR3 nucleotide sequence: TGCAGTGCTAGGGGGGGGAGGCTCTACGAGCAGTACTTC. The chain couples TRBV20-1 to TRBJ2-7; 7 bases match TRBD2. The CDR3 spans 13 residues. Germline V lookup: CDR1 DFQATT, CDR2 SNEGSKA (reference sequence). V was clipped by 3 bases and J by 3 bases; unmatched bases: 5.

This clonotype was observed a few times. The chain carries TRBV12-3 or TRBV12-4 and TRBJ2-6; D remains ambiguous. V lost 10 bases and J lost 0, with 10 bases in between. There are 14 residues in the CDR3. This CDR3 reads CAIIRLSGANVLTF. CDR3 bases: TGTGCCATCATCCGGCTCTCTGGGGCCAACGTCCTGACTTTC.

The genes are TRBV7-9 and TRBJ1-2, with TRBD1 identical over 8 bases. V lost 0 bases to trimming and J lost 7 bases; unmatched junction nucleotides: 10. The CDR3 runs 16 residues. Germline CDR1 is SEHNR and CDR2 is FQNEAQ (reference sequence). The CDR3 DNA reads TGTGCCAGCAGCTTAGCTGTTCAACAGGGGGGCCCTGGCTACACCTTC. Amino acids: CASSLAVQQGGPGYTF.

In its sample, this clonotype was seen a few times. This rearrangement joins TRBV6-4 to TRBJ2-3; 14 bases align to TRBD2. Per the germline V gene, CDR1 is MRHNA and CDR2 is SNTAGT. V was clipped by 4 bases and J by 1 base; unmatched bases: 7. CDR3 size: 18 residues. The CDR3 DNA reads as TGTGCCAGCAGTGGCGAGACTAGCGGGAGGGCCGGCACAGATACGCAGTATTTT. This gives the protein CASSGETSGRAGTDTQYF.

About this clonotype itself: This likely comes from a read error, as the CDR3 has no conserved phenylalanine or tryptophan at its end. The J gene is TRBJ2-7, the V gene TRBV7-6; 9 nucleotides align to TRBD2. V lost 5 bases to trimming and J lost 3 bases; unmatched junction nucleotides: 8. In germline, CDR1 is SGHVS, CDR2 FNYEAQ. This CDR3 is built from 15 residues. The CDR3 spells CASSPPELAGYEQYL. DNA for the CDR3: TGTGCCAGCAGCCCTCCCGAACTAGCGGGCTACGAGCAGTACTTA.

This clonotype was counted a few times. J is TRBJ2-5 and V is TRBV5-5; 11 bases line up with TRBD2. There are 15 residues in the CDR3. The trim removed 6 bases at V and 7 bases at J, leaving 11 bases unmatched. Per the germline V gene, CDR1 is SGHKS and CDR2 is YYEKEE (reference sequence). CDR3 sequence: CASTLAGGLEWTQYF. In nucleotides, the CDR3 is TGTGCCAGCACCCTAGCGGGAGGCCTCGAGTGGACCCAGTACTTC. The full variable domain, with the rest looked up from reference TRBV5-5 and TRBJ2-5, is DAGVTQSPTHLIKTRGQQVTLRCSPISGHKSVSWYQQVLGQGPQFIFQYYEKEERGRGNFPDRFSARQFPNYSSELNVNALLLGDSALYLCASTLAGGLEWTQYFGPGTRLLVL.

The rearrangement links TRBV2 to TRBJ2-7; D uncertain. The CDR3 contains 11 residues. V was clipped by 7 bases and J by 3 bases, with 7 bases between them. Per germline, CDR1 SNHLY and CDR2 FYNNEI. CDR3 coding DNA: TGTGCCAGCATGGGATTCTACGAGCAGTACTTC. Amino acid sequence: CASMGFYEQYF.

The chain carries TRBV27 and TRBJ2-7, with D unclear. The CDR3 totals 14 residues. From germline, CDR1 is MNHEY and CDR2 SMNVEV (reference sequence). V was cut by 1 base and J by 4 bases, with 11 bases left in between. The CDR3 sequence is CASSLFPDHYEQYF. In DNA form, the CDR3 reads TGTGCCAGCAGTTTATTTCCGGATCATTACGAGCAGTACTTC.

The chain's CDR3 is CSARPPGNYEQYF. DNA of the CDR3: TGCAGTGCCCGCCCCCCTGGGAACTACGAGCAGTACTTC. The V and J genes are TRBV20-1 and TRBJ2-7, with unresolved D. The CDR3 consists of 13 residues. Germline V CDR1 and CDR2: DFQATT, SNEGSKA (reference sequence). V lost 6 bases and J lost 3, with 15 bases in between.

Only a few counts were recorded for this clonotype. The V gene is TRBV12-3 or TRBV12-4, the J gene TRBJ2-3; 10 bases are shared with TRBD2. The CDR3 totals 16 residues. V lost 3 bases and J lost 6; bases outside the gene matches: 9. The CDR3 loop is CASSFRASGRGDTQYF. CDR3 sequence (DNA): TGTGCCAGCAGTTTTCGGGCTAGCGGGAGAGGGGATACGCAGTATTTT.

This chain joins TRBV12-3 or TRBV12-4 and TRBJ2-7; no clear D. CDR3 length: 14 residues. V was shortened by 4 bases and J by 2 bases, with 12 bases between the two germline ends. The CDR3 here is CASSSYISPYEQYF. Here the CDR3 DNA reads TGTGCCAGCAGTTCCTATATTAGCCCCTACGAGCAGTACTTC.

The chain links TRBV20-1 to TRBJ2-7, with D possibly matching TRBD1 (5 bases). CDR1 is DFQATT, CDR2 SNEGSKA, per germline (reference sequence). Trimming removed 5 bases at V and 7 bases at J, with 15 bases between. This CDR3 is 12 amino acids long. The CDR3 is CSALFLPGEQYF. CDR3 nucleotides: TGCAGTGCTCTGTTTCTGCCAGGGGAGCAGTACTTC.

This chain joins TRBV7-6 and TRBJ2-4; D is possibly TRBD2 (6 bases). In germline, CDR1 is SGHVS, CDR2 FNYEAQ. Trimming shortened V by 3 bases and J by 11 bases, and 17 bases separated the two germline ends. The length of the CDR3 is 14 residues. This CDR3 reads CASSLVAEGRVQYF. Written as DNA, the CDR3 is TGTGCCAGCAGCTTGGTAGCGGAGGGTCGCGTTCAGTACTTC. Drawing the rest from reference TRBV7-6 and TRBJ2-4, the complete variable domain is GAGVSQSPRYKVTKRGQDVALRCDPISGHVSLYWYRQALGQGPEFLTYFNYEAQQDKSGLPNDRFSAERPEGSISTLTIQRTEQRDSAMYRCASSLVAEGRVQYFGAGTRLSVL.

The table lists this clonotype with a few counts. This sequence joins TRBV5-1 and TRBJ2-7; D is unresolved. V dropped 4 bases and J dropped 2 bases, with 10 bases sitting between them. This CDR3 is built from 13 residues. CDR1 SGHRS and CDR2 YFSETQ come from the germline V gene. CDR3 bases: TGCGCCAGCAGCCTGCCCAATACCTACGAGCAGTACTTC. Translation gives CASSLPNTYEQYF.

This rearrangement joins TRBV11-2 to TRBJ2-3; D unresolved. Trimming removed 7 bases at V and 1 base at J, with 12 bases between. Per germline, CDR1 SGHAT and CDR2 FQNNGV. The CDR3 runs to 14 residues. CDR3 nucleotides: TGTGCCAGCACCCCCAAGCTGGGCACAGATACGCAGTATTTT. Translated: CASTPKLGTDTQYF.